This T cell receptor (beta chain) stems from a study of radiotherapy plus CTLA-4 blockade in lung cancer (dated by TCRdb to 2017 to 2018). Notes on the research overall: Among enrolled patients, roughly 17% had an objective response and 30% to 40% reached disease control.

With regard to this clone: Its antigen remains unidentified. The sample holds no much larger clone one base away, and base qualities are not on file.

The library was produced with the immunoSEQ multiplex PCR assay. The immuneACCESS repertoire file appears here via TCRdb, limited to in-frame rearrangements. These files lack a portion of the clones; in checked studies, under half of the deficit traces to unresolved V genes, and the cause of the others is not known. This sample has 90,000 to 100,000 clones in its table, and 70% to 90% of those were observed once. Of the sample, 4% to 6% falls within the top ten clones. In this study, focal radiation therapy paired with CTLA-4 blockade (ipilimumab) was tested in patients who had chemo-refractory metastatic non-small-cell lung cancer. The CDR3 numbers 15 residues from cysteine through phenylalanine. Here the CDR3 DNA is all that survives: 45 bases in frame from base 1. V loses 1 base of germline sequence and J loses 4 bases, and the interval between the two ends is 13 bases. In the germline V gene (reference sequence), CDR1 corresponds to LNHDA and CDR2 to SQIVND.

What the study reported, not specific to this receptor: After treatment with radiotherapy and ipilimumab, TCR clones that originated in tumors expanded in peripheral blood. Early dynamic changes in blood T cell clones, together with increased serum interferon-beta after radiation, were reported as the strongest predictors of response.

This specimen consisted of peripheral blood, obtained from a patient treated with radiotherapy plus ipilimumab. This clonotype was obtained from a human donor with non-small cell lung cancer that progressed on radiotherapy plus ipilimumab. The chain is made from TRBV19 and TRBJ1-1, with no reliable assignment of the D segment. The CDR3 protein: CASSIGTAAVTEAFF. Read as DNA, the sequence is TGTGCCAGTAGTATAGGAACAGCCGCGGTCACTGAAGCTTTCTTT. Reference TRBV19 and TRBJ1-1 genes cover what lies past the CDR3, so the full variable domain is DGGITQSPKYLFRKEGQNVTLSCEQNLNHDAMYWYRQDPGQGLRLIYYSQIVNDFQKGDIAEGYSVSREKKESFPLTVTSAQKNPTAFYLCASSIGTAAVTEAFFGQGTRLTVV.